This paragraph covers one TCR beta chain sequence. Its target antigen remains unknown. No much larger clone exists at a distance of one base, and base qualities are not known. To prepare the library, PCR was applied. The sequencer was an Illumina HiSeq 2500. Molecular barcoding was employed in the preparation of TCR libraries, with unique molecular identifiers being used to normalize TCRbeta repertoire quantification. TCRdb trimmed the raw reads at Q25, called clones with MiXCR and kept productive beta chains. CDR3 protein duplicates are merged, each entry listing the most common genes and DNA. The sample table holds approximately 400,000 distinct CDR3 sequences, of which roughly 11% were seen once. 4.5% to 7% of the sample goes to the ten largest clones. The sample originates from a study of T-cell reconstitution after alpha-beta-depleted transplantation in children (dated by TCRdb to 2016 to 2017). Regarding the complete study: T-cell immune reconstitution after TCRalphabeta/CD19-depleted allogeneic hematopoietic cell transplantation in children was quantitatively tracked in the study by means of TCR repertoire profiling.

The CDR3 starts with the cysteine, ends with the phenylalanine, and has 11 residues. Only the CDR3 DNA stays, 33 bases, in frame from base 1. CDR1 and CDR2 were assigned from the germline V gene as MNHNS and SASEGT. Clipping removes 6 bases from V and 7 bases from J, with 2 as the unmatched junction base count. The chain couples TRBV6-1 to TRBJ1-1, and 7 bases in between align with TRBD1. The sequencing used PBMCs from the stem cell graft donor, collected from the stem cell graft. This clonotype was sampled from a human donor who donated a stem cell graft to a child with acute myeloid leukemia. The CDR3 corresponds to CASRDRFEAFF. The DNA reads TGTGCCAGCAGGGACAGGTTTGAAGCTTTCTTT.